The text below deals with one TCR beta chain. This CDR3 has 15 residues. V lost 3 bases to trimming and J lost 5 bases, with 18 bases between them. Germline-derived CDR1 and CDR2 are SGDLS and YYNGEE. These data originate in a study of OX40 agonist ivuxolimab in advanced cancers. Assay: immunoSEQ multiplex PCR; the TCRdb copy retains only in-frame clones and omits some. The table has about 45,000 clones, around 90% seen once. The source was CD4+ or CD8+ T cells sorted from blood, collected in a trial of the OX40 agonist ivuxolimab. This chain uses TRBV9 with TRBJ2-7; possibly TRBD2 for D (6 bases). The sequence was collected from an adult with an advanced solid tumor such as melanoma, head and neck, liver or kidney cancer. The CDR3 nucleotides are TGTGCCAGCAGCGCCGGGGGTAATGGCCTCCACGAGCAGTACTTC. Its protein product is CASSAGGNGLHEQYF.